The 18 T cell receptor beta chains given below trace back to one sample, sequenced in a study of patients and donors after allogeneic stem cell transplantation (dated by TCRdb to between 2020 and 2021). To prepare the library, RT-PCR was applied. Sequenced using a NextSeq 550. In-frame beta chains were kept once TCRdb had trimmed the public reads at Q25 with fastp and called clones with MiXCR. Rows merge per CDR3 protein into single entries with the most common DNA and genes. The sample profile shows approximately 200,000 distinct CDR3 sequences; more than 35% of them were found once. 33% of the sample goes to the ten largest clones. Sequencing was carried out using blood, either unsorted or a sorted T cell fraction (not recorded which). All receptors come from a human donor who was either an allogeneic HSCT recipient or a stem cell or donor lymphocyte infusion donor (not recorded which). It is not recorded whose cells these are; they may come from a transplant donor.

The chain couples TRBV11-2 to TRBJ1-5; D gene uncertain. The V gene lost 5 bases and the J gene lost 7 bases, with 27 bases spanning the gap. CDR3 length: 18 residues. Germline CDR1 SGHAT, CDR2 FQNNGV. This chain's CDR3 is CASSEPSDHPLAGQPQHF. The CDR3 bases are TGTGCCAGCAGCGAACCCTCGGACCACCCCTTAGCGGGACAGCCCCAGCATTTT. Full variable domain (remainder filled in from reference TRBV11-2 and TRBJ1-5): EAGVAQSPRYKIIEKRQSVAFWCNPISGHATLYWYQQILGQGPKLLIQFQNNGVVDDSQLPKDRFSAERLKGVDSTLKIQPAKLEDSAVYLCASSEPSDHPLAGQPQHFGDGTRLSIL.

The CDR3 DNA reads TGCGCCAGCAGCTTGGGCCGAACTAGTTTCTTT. This translates into CASSLGRTSFF. J is TRBJ1-1 and V is TRBV5-1; D unclear. This CDR3 contains 11 residues. Trimming removed 0 bases from V and 13 bases from J, with 10 bases in between. Germline loops: CDR1 SGHRS, CDR2 YFSETQ.

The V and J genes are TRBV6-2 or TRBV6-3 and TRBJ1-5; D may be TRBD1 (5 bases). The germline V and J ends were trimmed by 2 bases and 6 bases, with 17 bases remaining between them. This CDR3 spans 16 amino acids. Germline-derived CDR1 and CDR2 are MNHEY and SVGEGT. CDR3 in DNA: TGTGCCAGCAGTTACGGCGCAGGAACAGGTGGTCAGCCCCAGCATTTT. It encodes CASSYGAGTGGQPQHF.

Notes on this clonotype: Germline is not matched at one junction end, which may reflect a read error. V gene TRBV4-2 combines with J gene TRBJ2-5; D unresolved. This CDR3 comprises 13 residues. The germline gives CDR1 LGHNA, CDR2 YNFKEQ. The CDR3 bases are TGTGCCAGCAACCAAGATGAGGCAGAGACCCAGTACTTC. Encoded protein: CASNQDEAETQYF.

The DNA of the CDR3 is TGTGCCAGCAGCTTAGCAGGGGCCTCACCATACGAAGAGACCCAGTACTTC. Protein: CASSLAGASPYEETQYF. The rearrangement links TRBV7-2 to TRBJ2-5, with a tentative D call TRBD1 (5 bases). V lost 0 bases to trimming and J lost 3 bases, with 17 bases between them. CDR3 size: 17 residues. Germline values: CDR1 SGHTA, CDR2 FQGNSA.

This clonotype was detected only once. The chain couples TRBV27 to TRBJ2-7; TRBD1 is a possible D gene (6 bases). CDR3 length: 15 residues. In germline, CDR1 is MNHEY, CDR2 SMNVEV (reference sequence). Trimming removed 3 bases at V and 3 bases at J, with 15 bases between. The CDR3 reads CASSFEVGRGYEQYF. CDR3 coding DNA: TGTGCCAGCAGTTTTGAAGTTGGCAGGGGCTACGAGCAGTACTTC.

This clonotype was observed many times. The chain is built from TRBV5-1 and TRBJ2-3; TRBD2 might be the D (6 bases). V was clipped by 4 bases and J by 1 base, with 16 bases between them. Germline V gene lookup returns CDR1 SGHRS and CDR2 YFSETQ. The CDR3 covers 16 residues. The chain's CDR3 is CASSPGTRSRTDTQYF. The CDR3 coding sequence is TGCGCCAGCAGCCCCGGGACTCGGAGCCGCACAGATACGCAGTATTTT.

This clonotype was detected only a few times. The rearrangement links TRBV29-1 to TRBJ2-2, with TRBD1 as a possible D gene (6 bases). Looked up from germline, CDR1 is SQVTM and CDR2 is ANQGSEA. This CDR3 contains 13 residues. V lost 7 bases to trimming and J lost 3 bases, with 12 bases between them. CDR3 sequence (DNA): TGCAGCGGGCAGGGGTCGGACACCGGGGAGCTGTTTTTT. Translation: CSGQGSDTGELFF.

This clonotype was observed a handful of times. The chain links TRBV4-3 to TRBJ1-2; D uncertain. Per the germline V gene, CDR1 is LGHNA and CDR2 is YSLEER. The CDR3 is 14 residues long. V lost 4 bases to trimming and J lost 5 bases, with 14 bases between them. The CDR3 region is CASSLMVVGYGYTF. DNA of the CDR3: TGCGCCAGCAGCCTAATGGTGGTGGGGTATGGCTACACCTTC.

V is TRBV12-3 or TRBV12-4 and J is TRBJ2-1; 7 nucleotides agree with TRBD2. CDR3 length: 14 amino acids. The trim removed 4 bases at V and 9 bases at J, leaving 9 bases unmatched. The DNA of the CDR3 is TGTGCCAGCAGTTCAGGGACCAGGGAGGGTGAGCAGTTCTTC. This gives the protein CASSSGTREGEQFF.

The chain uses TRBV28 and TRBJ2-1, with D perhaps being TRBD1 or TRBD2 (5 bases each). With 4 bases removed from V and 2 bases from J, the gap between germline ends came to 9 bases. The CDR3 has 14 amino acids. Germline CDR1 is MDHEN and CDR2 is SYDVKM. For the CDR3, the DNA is TGTGCCAGCAGTTCCCCGGGGCCCTACAATGAGCAGTTCTTC. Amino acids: CASSSPGPYNEQFF.

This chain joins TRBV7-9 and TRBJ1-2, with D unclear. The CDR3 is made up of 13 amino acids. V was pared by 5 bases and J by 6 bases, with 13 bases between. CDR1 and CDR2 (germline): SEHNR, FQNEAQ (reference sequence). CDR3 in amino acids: CASSPLLMDGYTF. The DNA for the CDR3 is TGTGCCAGCAGCCCCCTCCTTATGGATGGCTACACCTTC.

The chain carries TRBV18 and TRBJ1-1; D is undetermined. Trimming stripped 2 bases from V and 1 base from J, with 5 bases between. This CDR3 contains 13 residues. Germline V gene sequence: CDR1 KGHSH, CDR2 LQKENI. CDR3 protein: CASSPKQNTEAFF. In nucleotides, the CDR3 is TGTGCCAGCTCACCAAAACAGAACACTGAAGCTTTCTTT.

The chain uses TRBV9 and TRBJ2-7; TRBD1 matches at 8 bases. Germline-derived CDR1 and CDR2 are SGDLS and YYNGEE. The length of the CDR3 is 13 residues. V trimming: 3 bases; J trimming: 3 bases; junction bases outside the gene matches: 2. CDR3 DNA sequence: TGTGCCAGCAGCGCCGGGACAGGCTACGAGCAGTACTTC. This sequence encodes CASSAGTGYEQYF. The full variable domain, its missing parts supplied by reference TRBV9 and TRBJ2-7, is DSGVTQTPKHLITATGQRVTLRCSPRSGDLSVYWYQQSLDQGLQFLIQYYNGEERAKGNILERFSAQQFPDLHSELNLSSLELGDSALYFCASSAGTGYEQYFGPGTRLTVT.

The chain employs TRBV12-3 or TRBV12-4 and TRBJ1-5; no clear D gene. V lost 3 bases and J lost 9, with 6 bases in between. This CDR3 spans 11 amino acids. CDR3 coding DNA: TGTGCCAGCAGTTTTAAGGGGCCCCAGCATTTT. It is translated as CASSFKGPQHF.

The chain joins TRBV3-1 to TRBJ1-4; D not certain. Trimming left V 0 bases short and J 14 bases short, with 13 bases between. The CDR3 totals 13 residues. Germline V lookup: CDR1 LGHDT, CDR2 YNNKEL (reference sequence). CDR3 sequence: CASSQDTGGLLFF. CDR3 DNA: TGTGCCAGCAGCCAAGATACCGGAGGGTTGCTGTTTTTT.

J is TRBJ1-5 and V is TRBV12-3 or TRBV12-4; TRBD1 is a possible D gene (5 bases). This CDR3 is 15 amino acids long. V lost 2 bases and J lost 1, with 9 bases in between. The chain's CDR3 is CASSLFAGSNQPQHF. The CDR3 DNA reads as TGTGCCAGCAGTTTATTCGCAGGGAGCAATCAGCCCCAGCATTTT.

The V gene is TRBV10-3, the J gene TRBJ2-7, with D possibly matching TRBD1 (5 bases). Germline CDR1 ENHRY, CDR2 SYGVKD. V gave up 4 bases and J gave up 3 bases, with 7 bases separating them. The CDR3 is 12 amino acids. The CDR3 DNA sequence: TGTGCCATCAGTGGACAGAACTACGAGCAGTACTTC. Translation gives CAISGQNYEQYF.